This T cell receptor (beta chain) originates from a study of T-cell memory formation after mild COVID-19. Study-wide background: Clustering of TCRs was largely donor specific. Findings and limits, study-wide: There was no confirmation that second-wave clones peaking on day 37 were SARS-CoV-2 specific. Day 15 to 85 contractors were CD4/CD8 balanced; later expanders leaned CD4+. Pre-infection memory held some responding clones, suggesting pre-existing cross-reactive T cells responded.

The germline V gene encodes CDR1 SGHTA and CDR2 FQGNSA. The CDR3 is made up of 16 amino acids. V lost 10 bases, J lost 5 bases, and 23 bases lay in between. In regard to this clonotype: Its antigen is currently unknown.

MiXCR, run by TCRdb on the 5' RACE reads, gives a single entry per CDR3 protein. Seen here are hundreds of thousands of distinct CDR3 sequences, approximately 20% observed once, and the top ten hold about 21%. The sequencing input was PBMCs or a T cell subset sorted from them (not recorded which). The chain is built from TRBV7-2 and TRBJ2-2, with unresolved D. This TCR was sampled from a man aged 18 to 29 who had mild COVID-19 (a few samples of this study predate the infection). Cell type and time point are not known. The CDR3 protein is CATTERWSPGTGELFF. The CDR3 region has the DNA TGTGCCACTACGGAACGATGGAGCCCGGGTACCGGGGAGCTGTTTTTT.